One sample yielded the 7 T cell receptor beta chains listed below, sequenced in a study of shared clonotypes between healthy human individuals. Sequencing used immunoSEQ multiplex PCR; TCRdb keeps in-frame clones, though not all of them. The sample records roughly 1,100,000 clones, about 75% being singletons. The sample comprised memory CD4+ T cells sorted from blood. As to subset: CD45RA-negative fraction. Receptors originate from a man aged 18 to 35 in good health.

V and J are TRBV14 and TRBJ1-4; no clear D gene. V was cut by 0 bases and J by 7 bases, with 12 bases left in between. Germline CDR1 and CDR2: SGHDN and FVKESK. CDR3 length: 15 amino acids. CDR3 protein: CASSQDLGMREKLFF. CDR3 bases: TGTGCCAGCAGCCAAGATTTGGGGATGCGTGAAAAACTGTTTTTT.

V usage is TRBV5-6 and J usage is TRBJ1-3; no clear D gene. Trimming shortened V by 2 bases and J by 4 bases, and 16 bases separated the two germline ends. The CDR3 has 16 amino acids. Per germline, CDR1 SGHDT and CDR2 YYEEEE. In DNA form, the CDR3 reads TGTGCCAGCAGCTTTTACCGTTGGGCGGCCGGAAACACCATATATTTT. It specifies CASSFYRWAAGNTIYF.

Concerning this clone itself: This sample includes further DNA sequences coding for the same CDR3. V gene TRBV9 combines with J gene TRBJ2-1; D not resolved. Germline V CDR1 and CDR2: SGDLS, YYNGEE. This CDR3 has 15 amino acids. V dropped 0 bases and J dropped 0 bases, with 7 bases sitting between them. The CDR3 spells CASSVGVSSYNEQFF. The DNA of the CDR3 is TGTGCCAGCAGCGTAGGGGTGTCCTCCTACAATGAGCAGTTCTTC.

Turning to this clone: One base away lies a much larger clone, so this may be a sequencing read error. The rearrangement links TRBV2 to TRBJ1-2; 7 bases map to TRBD1. This CDR3 has 14 amino acids. Germline V gene sequence: CDR1 SNHLY, CDR2 FYNNEI. V gave up 6 bases and J gave up 0 bases; unmatched junction bases: 4. For the CDR3, the DNA is TGTGCCAGCAGCGCCGGGACAGCTAACTATGGCTACACCTTC. Amino acids: CASSAGTANYGYTF.

This sequence joins TRBV18 and TRBJ1-4; 8 bases line up with TRBD1. Germline CDR1 KGHSH, CDR2 LQKENI. The CDR3 length is 14 residues. With V trimmed by 3 bases and J by 6 bases, 3 bases remained unmatched. CDR3 region: CASSPSDRDEKLFF. The CDR3 DNA reads TGTGCCAGCTCACCTTCGGACAGGGATGAAAAACTGTTTTTT.

V usage is TRBV11-2 and J usage is TRBJ2-3, with 9 bases matching TRBD2. Germline lookup yields CDR1 SGHAT and CDR2 FQNNGV. The ends lost 1 base at V and 6 bases at J; junction bases unmatched: 8. CDR3 length: 16 residues. The CDR3 protein is CASSLAAAGGSDTQYF. DNA of the CDR3: TGTGCCAGCAGCTTAGCGGCAGCGGGGGGTTCGGATACGCAGTATTTT. The complete variable domain, with remaining parts taken from reference TRBV11-2 and TRBJ2-3, reads EAGVAQSPRYKIIEKRQSVAFWCNPISGHATLYWYQQILGQGPKLLIQFQNNGVVDDSQLPKDRFSAERLKGVDSTLKIQPAKLEDSAVYLCASSLAAAGGSDTQYFGPGTRLTVL.

This clone was counted only a few times. The rearrangement links TRBV7-8 to TRBJ2-7; D is undetermined. V was trimmed by 5 bases and J by 5 bases, leaving 10 bases between them. From germline, CDR1 is SGHVS and CDR2 FQNEAQ. This CDR3 region has 12 residues. CDR3 in amino acids: CASSPRVDEQYF. CDR3 coding DNA: TGTGCCAGCAGCCCTCGGGTCGACGAGCAGTACTTC.